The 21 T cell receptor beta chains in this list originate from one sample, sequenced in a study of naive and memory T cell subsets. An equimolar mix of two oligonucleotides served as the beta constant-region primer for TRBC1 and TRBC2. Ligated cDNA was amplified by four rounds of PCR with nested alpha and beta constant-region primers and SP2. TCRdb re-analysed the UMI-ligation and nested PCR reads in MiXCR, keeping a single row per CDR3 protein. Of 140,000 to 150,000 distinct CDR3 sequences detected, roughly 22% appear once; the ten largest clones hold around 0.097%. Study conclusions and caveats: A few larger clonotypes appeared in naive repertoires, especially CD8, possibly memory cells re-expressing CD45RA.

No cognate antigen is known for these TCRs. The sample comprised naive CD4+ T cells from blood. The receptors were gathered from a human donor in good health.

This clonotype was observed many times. In DNA, the CDR3 is TGTGCCAGCAGCTTAGCACAGGGGCTCCCTGGGGCCAACGTCCTGACTTTC. Protein product: CASSLAQGLPGANVLTF. The chain joins TRBV7-6 to TRBJ2-6, with TRBD1 matching 7 bases. CDR1 and CDR2 from the germline V gene are SGHVS and FNYEAQ. The CDR3 has 17 residues. After removal of 0 bases from V and 2 bases from J, the junction contained 4 bases not matched to a gene.

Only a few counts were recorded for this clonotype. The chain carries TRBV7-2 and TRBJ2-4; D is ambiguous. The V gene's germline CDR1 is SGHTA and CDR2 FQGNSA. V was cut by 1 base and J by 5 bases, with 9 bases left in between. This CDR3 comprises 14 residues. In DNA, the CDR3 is TGTGCCAGCAGCTTAGGGGCAGTGGAAAACATTCAGTACTTC. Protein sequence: CASSLGAVENIQYF.

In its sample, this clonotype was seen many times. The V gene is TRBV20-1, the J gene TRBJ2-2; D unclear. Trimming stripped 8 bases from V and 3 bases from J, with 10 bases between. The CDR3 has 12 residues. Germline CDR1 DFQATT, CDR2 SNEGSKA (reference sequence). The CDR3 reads CSQRTDTGELFF. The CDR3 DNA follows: TGCAGTCAGAGGACGGACACCGGGGAGCTGTTTTTT.

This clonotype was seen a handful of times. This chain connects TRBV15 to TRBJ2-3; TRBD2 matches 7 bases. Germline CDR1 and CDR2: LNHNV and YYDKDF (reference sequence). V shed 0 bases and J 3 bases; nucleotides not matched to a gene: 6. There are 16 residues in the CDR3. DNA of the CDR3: TGTGCCACCAGCAGAGAATTTAGCGGGCGGACAGATACGCAGTATTTT. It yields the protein CATSREFSGRTDTQYF.

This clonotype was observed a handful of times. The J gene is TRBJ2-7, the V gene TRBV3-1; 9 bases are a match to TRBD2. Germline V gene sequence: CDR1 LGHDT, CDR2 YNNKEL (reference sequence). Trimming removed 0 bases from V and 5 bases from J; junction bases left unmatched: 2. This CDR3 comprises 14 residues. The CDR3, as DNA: TGTGCCAGCAGCCAAGACCTAGCGGGGCACGAGCAGTACTTC. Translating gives CASSQDLAGHEQYF.

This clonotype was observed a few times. CDR3 sequence: CSARGSSSYEQYF. The DNA for the CDR3 is TGCAGTGCTAGGGGCTCCTCCTCCTACGAGCAGTACTTC. The chain carries TRBV20-1 and TRBJ2-7, with D unresolved. Germline V gene sequence: CDR1 DFQATT, CDR2 SNEGSKA (reference sequence). Trimming stripped 3 bases from V and 0 bases from J, with 9 bases between. CDR3 length: 13 amino acids.

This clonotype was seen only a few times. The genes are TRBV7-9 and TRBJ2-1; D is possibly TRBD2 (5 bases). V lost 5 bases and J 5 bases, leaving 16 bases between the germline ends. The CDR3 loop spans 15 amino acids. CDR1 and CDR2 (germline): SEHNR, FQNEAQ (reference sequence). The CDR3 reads CASSRGPPDDNEQFF. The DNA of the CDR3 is TGTGCCAGCAGCCGAGGGCCACCGGATGACAATGAGCAGTTCTTC.

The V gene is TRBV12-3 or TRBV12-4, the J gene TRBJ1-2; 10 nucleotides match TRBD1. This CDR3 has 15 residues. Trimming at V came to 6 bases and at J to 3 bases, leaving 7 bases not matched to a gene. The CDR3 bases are TGTGCCAGCAGCTCCCGGGGACAGGGGTACTATGGCTACACCTTC. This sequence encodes CASSSRGQGYYGYTF.

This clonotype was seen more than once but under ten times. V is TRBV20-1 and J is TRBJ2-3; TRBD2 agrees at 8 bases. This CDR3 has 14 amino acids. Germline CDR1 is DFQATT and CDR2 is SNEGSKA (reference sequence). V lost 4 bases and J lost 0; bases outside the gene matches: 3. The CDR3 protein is CSAKGTRSTDTQYF. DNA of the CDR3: TGCAGTGCTAAAGGGACTAGGAGCACAGATACGCAGTATTTT.

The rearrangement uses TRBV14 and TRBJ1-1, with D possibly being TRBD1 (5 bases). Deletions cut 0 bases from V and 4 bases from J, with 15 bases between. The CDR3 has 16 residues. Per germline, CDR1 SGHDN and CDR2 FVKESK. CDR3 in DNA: TGTGCCAGCAGCCAAGAAGGGCGGAGGGGCGGCACTGAAGCTTTCTTT. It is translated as CASSQEGRRGGTEAFF.

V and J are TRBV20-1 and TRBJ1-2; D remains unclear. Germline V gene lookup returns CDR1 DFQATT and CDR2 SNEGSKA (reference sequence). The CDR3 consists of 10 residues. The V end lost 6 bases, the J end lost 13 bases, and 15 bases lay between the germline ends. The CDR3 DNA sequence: TGCAGTGCAAAAACCCCCGTGGGCACCTTC. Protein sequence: CSAKTPVGTF.

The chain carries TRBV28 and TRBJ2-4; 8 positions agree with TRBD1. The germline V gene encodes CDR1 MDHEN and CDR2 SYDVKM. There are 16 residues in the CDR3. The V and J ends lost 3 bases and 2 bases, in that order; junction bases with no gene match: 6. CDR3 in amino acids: CASSLGDRRTKNIQYF. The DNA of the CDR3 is TGTGCCAGCAGTTTGGGGGACAGGAGAACCAAAAACATTCAGTACTTC.

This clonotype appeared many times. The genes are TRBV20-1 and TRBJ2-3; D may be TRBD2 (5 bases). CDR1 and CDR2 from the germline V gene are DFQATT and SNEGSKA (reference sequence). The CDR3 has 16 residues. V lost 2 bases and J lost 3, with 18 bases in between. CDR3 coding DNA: TGCAGTGCTAGAAATTTCCGGGCCTCGGGGACAGATACGCAGTATTTT. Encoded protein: CSARNFRASGTDTQYF.

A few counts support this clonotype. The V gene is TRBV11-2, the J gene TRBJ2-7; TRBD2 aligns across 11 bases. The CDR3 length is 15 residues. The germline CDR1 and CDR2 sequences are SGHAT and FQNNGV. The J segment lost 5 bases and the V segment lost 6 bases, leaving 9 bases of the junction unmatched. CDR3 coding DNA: TGTGCCAGCAGTGGTATAGCGGGAGGGGACCACGAGCAGTACTTC. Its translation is CASSGIAGGDHEQYF.

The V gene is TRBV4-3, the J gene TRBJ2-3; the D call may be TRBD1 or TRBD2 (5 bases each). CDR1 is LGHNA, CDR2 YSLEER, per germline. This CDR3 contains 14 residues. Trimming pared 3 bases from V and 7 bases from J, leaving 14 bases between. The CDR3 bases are TGCGCCAGCAGCCACGGGACCCAAACATATACGCAGTATTTT. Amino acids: CASSHGTQTYTQYF.

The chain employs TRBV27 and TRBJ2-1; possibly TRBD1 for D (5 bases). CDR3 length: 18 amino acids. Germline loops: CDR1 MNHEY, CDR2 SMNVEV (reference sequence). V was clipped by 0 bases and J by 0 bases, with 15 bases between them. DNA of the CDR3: TGTGCCAGCAGTTTATCAGGGGTGTTTTCCCACTCCTACAATGAGCAGTTCTTC. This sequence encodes CASSLSGVFSHSYNEQFF.

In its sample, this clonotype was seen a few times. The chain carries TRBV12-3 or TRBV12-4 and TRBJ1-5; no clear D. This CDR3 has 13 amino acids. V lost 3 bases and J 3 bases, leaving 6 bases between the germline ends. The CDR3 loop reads CASSLATNQPQHF. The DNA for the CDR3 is TGTGCCAGCAGTTTGGCGACCAATCAGCCCCAGCATTTT.

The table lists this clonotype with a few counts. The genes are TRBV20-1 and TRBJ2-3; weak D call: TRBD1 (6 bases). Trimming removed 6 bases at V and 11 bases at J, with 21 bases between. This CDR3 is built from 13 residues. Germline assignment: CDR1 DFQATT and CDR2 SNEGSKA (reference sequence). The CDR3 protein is CSANRDKEKGQYF. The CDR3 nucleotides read TGCAGTGCGAACCGGGACAAGGAGAAGGGGCAGTATTTT.

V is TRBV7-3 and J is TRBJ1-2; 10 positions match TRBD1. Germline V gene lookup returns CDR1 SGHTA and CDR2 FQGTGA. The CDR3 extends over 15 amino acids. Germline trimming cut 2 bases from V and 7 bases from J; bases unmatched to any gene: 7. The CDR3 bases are TGTGCCAGCAGCTTAGAGGCGGGACAGGGGTCTGGCTACACCTTC. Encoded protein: CASSLEAGQGSGYTF.

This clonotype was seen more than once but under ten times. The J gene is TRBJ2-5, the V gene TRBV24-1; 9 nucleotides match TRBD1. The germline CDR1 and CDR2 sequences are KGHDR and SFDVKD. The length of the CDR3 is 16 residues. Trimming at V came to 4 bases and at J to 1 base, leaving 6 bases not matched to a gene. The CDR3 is CATSDTTGGTQETQYF. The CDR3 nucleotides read TGTGCCACCAGTGACACAACAGGGGGCACCCAAGAGACCCAGTACTTC.

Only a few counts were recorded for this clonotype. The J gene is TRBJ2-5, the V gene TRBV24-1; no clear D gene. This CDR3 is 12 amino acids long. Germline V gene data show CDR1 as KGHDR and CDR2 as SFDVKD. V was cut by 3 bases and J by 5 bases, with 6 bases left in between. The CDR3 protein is CATSDVGETQYF. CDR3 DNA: TGTGCCACCAGTGATGTTGGGGAGACCCAGTACTTC.